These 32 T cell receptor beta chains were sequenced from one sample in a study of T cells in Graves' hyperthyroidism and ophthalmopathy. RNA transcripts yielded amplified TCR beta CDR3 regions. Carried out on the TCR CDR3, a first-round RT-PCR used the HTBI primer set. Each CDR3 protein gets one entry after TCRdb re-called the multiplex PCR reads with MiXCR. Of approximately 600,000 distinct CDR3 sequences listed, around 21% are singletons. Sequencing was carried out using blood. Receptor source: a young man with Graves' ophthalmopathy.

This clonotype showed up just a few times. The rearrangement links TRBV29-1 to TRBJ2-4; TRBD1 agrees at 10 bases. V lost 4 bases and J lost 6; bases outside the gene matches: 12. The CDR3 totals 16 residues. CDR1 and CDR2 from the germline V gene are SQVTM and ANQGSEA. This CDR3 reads CSVVGRDRTGGNIQYF. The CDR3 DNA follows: TGCAGCGTTGTAGGACGAGATCGGACAGGGGGAAACATTCAGTACTTC.

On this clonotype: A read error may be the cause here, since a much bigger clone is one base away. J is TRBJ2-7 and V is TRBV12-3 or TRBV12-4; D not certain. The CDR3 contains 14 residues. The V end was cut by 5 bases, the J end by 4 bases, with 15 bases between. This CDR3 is CASSIKGAHYEQYF. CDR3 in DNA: TGTGCCAGCAGTATAAAGGGCGCCCATTACGAGCAGTACTTC.

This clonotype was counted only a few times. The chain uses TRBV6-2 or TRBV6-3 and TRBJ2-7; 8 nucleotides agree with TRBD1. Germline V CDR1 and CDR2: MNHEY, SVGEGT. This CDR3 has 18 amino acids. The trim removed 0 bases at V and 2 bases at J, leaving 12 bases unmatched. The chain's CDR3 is CASSYSSRGLGVTYEQYF. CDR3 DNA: TGTGCCAGCAGTTACTCGTCCAGGGGGCTCGGAGTAACCTACGAGCAGTACTTC.

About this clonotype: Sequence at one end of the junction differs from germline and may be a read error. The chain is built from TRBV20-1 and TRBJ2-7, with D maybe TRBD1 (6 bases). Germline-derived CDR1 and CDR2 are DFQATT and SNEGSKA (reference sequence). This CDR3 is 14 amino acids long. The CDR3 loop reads CSAVWQGSSHEQYF. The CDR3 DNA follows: TGCAGTGCCGTGTGGCAGGGGAGCTCCCACGAGCAGTACTTC.

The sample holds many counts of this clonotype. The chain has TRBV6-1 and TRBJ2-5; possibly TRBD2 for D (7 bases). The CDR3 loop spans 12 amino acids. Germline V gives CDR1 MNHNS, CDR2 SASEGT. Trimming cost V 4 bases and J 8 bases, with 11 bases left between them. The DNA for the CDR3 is TGTGCCAGCAGTGGGGAGGGGGTCACCCAGTACTTC. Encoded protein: CASSGEGVTQYF.

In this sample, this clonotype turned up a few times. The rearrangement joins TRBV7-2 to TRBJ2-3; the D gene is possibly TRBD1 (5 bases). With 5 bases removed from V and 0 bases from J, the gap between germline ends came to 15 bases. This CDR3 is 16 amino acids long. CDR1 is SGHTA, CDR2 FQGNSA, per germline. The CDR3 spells CASSPRQTLSTDTQYF. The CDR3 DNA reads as TGTGCCAGCAGCCCCCGACAGACCCTCAGCACAGATACGCAGTATTTT.

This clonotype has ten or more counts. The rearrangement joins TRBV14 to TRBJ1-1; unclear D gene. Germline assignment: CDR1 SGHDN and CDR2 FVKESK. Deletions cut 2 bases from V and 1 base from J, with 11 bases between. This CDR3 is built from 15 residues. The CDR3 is CASSQSYSRNTEAFF. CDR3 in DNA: TGTGCCAGCAGCCAATCCTACAGCCGGAACACTGAAGCTTTCTTT. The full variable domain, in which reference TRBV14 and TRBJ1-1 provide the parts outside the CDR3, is EAGVTQFPSHSVIEKGQTVTLRCDPISGHDNLYWYRRVMGKEIKFLLHFVKESKQDESGMPNNRFLAERTGGTYSTLKVQPAELEDSGVYFCASSQSYSRNTEAFFGQGTRLTVV.

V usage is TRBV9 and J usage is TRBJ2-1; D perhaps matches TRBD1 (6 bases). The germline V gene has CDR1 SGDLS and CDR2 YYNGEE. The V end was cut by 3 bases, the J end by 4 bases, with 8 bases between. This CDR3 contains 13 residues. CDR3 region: CASSAGVYNEQFF. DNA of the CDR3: TGTGCCAGCAGCGCAGGGGTTTACAATGAGCAGTTCTTC. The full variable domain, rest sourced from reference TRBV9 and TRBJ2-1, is DSGVTQTPKHLITATGQRVTLRCSPRSGDLSVYWYQQSLDQGLQFLIQYYNGEERAKGNILERFSAQQFPDLHSELNLSSLELGDSALYFCASSAGVYNEQFFGPGTRLTVL.

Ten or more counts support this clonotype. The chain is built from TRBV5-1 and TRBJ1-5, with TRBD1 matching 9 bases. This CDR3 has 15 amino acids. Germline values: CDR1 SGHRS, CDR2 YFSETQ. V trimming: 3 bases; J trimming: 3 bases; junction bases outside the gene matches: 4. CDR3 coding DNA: TGCGCCAGCAGCTCGACAGGGGGTAACAATCAGCCCCAGCATTTT. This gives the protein CASSSTGGNNQPQHF.

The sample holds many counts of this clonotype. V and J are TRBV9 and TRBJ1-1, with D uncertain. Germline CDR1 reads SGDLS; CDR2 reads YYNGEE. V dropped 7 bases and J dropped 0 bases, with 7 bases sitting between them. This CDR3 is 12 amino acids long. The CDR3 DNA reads TGTGCCAGCGGACCGGTGAACACTGAAGCTTTCTTT. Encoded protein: CASGPVNTEAFF.

CDR3 residues: CASSWTYIYGYTF. In nucleotides, the CDR3 is TGTGCCAGCAGTTGGACATACATCTATGGCTACACCTTC. The chain has TRBV12-3 or TRBV12-4 and TRBJ1-2; tentative D call: TRBD1 (5 bases). The CDR3 consists of 13 residues. Trimming took 4 bases from V and 4 from J, leaving 10 bases between them.

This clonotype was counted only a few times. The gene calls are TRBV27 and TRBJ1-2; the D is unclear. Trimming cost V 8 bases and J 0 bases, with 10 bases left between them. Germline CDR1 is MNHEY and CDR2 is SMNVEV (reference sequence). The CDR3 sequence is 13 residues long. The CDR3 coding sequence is TGTGCCAGCTCCTCGATGGCTAACTATGGCTACACCTTC. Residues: CASSSMANYGYTF.

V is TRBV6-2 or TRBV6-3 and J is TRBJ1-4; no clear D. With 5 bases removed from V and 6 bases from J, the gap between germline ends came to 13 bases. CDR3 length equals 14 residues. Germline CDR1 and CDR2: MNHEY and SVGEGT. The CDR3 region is CASSGVGFYEKLFF. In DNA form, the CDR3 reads TGTGCCAGCAGTGGTGTGGGCTTCTATGAAAAACTGTTTTTT.

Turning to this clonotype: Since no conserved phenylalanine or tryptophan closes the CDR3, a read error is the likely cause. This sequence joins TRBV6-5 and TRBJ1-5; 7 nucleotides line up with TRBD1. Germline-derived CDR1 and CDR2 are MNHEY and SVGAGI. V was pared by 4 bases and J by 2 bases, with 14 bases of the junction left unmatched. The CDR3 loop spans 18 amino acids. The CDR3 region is CASSSPGTALWGNQPQHS. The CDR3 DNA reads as TGTGCCAGCAGTTCACCCGGGACAGCGTTGTGGGGCAATCAGCCCCAGCATTCT.

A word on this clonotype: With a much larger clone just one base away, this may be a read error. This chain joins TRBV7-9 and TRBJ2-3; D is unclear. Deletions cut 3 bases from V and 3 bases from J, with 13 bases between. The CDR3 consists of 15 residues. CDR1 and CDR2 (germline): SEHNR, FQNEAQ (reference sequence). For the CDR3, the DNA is TGTGCCAGCAGCTTCGGCCGAGTGGAGACAGATACGCAGTATTTT. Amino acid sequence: CASSFGRVETDTQYF.

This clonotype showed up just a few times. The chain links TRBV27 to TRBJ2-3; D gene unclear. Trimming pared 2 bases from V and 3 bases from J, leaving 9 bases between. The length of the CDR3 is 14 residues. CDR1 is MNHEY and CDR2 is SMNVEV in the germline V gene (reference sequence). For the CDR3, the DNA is TGTGCCAGCAGTTTACAGACTGCGACAGATACGCAGTATTTT. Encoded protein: CASSLQTATDTQYF.

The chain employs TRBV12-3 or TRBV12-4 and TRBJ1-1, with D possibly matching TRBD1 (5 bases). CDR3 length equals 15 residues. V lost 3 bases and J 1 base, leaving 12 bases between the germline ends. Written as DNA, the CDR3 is TGTGCCAGCAGTTTTTCGAAGGGGAGGAACACTGAAGCTTTCTTT. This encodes CASSFSKGRNTEAFF.

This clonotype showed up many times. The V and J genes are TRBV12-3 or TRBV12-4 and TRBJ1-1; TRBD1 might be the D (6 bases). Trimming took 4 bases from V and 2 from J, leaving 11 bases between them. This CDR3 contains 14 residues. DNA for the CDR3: TGTGCCAGCAGTTCAACAGGGAGAAACACTGAAGCTTTCTTT. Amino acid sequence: CASSSTGRNTEAFF.

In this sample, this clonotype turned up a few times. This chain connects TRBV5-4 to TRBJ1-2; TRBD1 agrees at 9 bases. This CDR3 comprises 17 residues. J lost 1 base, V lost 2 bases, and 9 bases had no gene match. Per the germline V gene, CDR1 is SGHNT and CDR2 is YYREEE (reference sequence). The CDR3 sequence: CASSLRPGTGNNYGYTF. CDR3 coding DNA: TGTGCCAGCAGCTTACGACCCGGGACAGGGAATAACTATGGCTACACCTTC.

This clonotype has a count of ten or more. Written as DNA, the CDR3 is TGTGCCAGCAGTGATAGCGGGAGGCCACCCTACGAGCAGTACTTC. Its protein product is CASSDSGRPPYEQYF. This chain uses TRBV6-1 with TRBJ2-7; 10 bases are shared with TRBD2. Germline CDR1 reads MNHNS; CDR2 reads SASEGT. Trimming took 3 bases from V and 2 from J; bases not matched to a gene: 4. CDR3 length equals 15 residues.

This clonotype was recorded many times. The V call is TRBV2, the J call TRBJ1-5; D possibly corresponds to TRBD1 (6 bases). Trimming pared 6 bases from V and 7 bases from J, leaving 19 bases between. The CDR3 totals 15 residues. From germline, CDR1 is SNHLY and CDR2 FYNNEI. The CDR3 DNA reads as TGTGCCAGCAGCCGAAAGTGGGGGGCAGAGCAGCCCCAGCATTTT. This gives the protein CASSRKWGAEQPQHF.

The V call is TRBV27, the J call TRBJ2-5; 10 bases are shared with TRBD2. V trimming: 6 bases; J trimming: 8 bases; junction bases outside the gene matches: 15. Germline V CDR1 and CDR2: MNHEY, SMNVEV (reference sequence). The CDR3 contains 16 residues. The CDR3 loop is CASSDSGSGGGETQYF. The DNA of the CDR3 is TGTGCCAGCAGCGACAGCGGGAGCGGGGGGGGAGAAACCCAGTACTTC.

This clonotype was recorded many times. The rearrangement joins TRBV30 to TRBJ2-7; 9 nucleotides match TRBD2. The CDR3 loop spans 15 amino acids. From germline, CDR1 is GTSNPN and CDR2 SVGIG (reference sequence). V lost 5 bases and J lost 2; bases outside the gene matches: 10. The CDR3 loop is CAWEAGGLATYEQYF. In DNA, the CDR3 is TGTGCCTGGGAAGCAGGGGGACTAGCAACCTACGAGCAGTACTTC.

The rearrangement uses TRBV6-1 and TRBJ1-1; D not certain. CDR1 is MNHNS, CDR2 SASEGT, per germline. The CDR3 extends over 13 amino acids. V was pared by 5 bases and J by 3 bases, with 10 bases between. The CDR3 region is CASSSTSHTEAFF. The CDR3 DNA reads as TGTGCCAGCAGTTCGACTTCGCACACTGAAGCTTTCTTT.

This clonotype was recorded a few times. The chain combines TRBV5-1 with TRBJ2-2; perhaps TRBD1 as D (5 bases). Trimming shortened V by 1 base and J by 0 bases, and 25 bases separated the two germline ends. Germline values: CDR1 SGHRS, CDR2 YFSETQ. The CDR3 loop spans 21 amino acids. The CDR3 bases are TGCGCCAGCAGCTTGCAGCCCCCTCGTCGACAGAGCTCCGCGAACACCGGGGAGCTGTTTTTT. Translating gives CASSLQPPRRQSSANTGELFF.

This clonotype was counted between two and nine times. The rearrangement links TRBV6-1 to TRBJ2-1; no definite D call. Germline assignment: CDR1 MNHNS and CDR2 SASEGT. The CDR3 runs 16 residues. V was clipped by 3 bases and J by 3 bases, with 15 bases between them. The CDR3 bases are TGTGCCAGCAGTGAGGTAGACAACCACCTCTACAATGAGCAGTTCTTC. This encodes CASSEVDNHLYNEQFF.

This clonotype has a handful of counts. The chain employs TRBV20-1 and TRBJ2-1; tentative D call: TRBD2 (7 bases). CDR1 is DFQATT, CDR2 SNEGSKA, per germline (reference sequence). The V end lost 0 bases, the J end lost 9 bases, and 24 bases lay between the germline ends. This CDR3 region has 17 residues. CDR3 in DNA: TGCAGTGCTAGAGATCAGGTGAAGTGGCGGGAGACAGGTGAGCAGTTCTTC. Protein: CSARDQVKWRETGEQFF.

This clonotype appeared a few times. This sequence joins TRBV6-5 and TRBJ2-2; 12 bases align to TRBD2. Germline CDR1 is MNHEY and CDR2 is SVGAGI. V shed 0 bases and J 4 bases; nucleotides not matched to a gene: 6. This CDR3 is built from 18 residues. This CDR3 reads CASSYSTLAGGTTGELFF. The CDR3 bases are TGTGCCAGCAGTTACTCGACCCTAGCGGGAGGGACCACCGGGGAGCTGTTTTTT.

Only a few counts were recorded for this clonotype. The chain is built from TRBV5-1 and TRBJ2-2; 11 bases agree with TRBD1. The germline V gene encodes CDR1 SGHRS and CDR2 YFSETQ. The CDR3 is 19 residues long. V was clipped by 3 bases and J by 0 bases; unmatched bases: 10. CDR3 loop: CASSWDPDRGLANTGELFF. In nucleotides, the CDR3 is TGCGCCAGCAGCTGGGATCCGGACAGGGGGCTCGCGAACACCGGGGAGCTGTTTTTT.

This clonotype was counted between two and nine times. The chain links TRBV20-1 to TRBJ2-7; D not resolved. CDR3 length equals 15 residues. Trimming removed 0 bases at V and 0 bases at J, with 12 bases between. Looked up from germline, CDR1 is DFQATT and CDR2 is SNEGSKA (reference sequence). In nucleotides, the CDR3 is TGCAGTGCTAGAGATAGGCAAGTGAGCTCCTACGAGCAGTACTTC. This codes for CSARDRQVSSYEQYF.

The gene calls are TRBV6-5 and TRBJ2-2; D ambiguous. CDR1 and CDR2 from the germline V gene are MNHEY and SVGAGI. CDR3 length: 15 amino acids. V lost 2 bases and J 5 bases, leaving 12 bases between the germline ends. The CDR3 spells CASSYGVSSTGELFF. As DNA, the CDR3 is TGTGCCAGCAGTTACGGGGTATCCAGTACCGGGGAGCTGTTTTTT.

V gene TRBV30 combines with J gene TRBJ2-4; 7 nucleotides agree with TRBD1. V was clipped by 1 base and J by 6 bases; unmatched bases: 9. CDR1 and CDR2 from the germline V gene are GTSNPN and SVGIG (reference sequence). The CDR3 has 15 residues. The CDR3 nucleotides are TGTGCCTGGAGTGGTTCGAGACAGGGCGCAAACATTCAGTACTTC. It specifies CAWSGSRQGANIQYF. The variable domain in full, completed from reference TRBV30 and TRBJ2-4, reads SQTIHQWPATLVQPVGSPLSLECTVEGTSNPNLYWYRQAAGRGLQLLFYSVGIGQISSEVPQNLSASRPQDRQFILSSKKLLLSDSGFYLCAWSGSRQGANIQYFGAGTRLSVL.